The 26 T cell receptor beta chains below were found in one sample sequenced in a study of graft-versus-host responses after intestinal transplantation. Antigen specificity for these receptors is unknown. The repertoire was sequenced with immunoSEQ multiplex PCR; TCRdb's copy has only in-frame clones and lacks some. Of 80,000 to 95,000 clones listed, about 92% are singletons. The material sequenced was unstimulated CD8+ T cells sorted from spleen or lymph node cells, taken before intestinal transplant. These receptors came from a human donor who received an intestinal transplant.

The chain uses TRBV10-3 and TRBJ1-2; perhaps TRBD1 as D (5 bases). V was shortened by 10 bases and J by 11 bases, with 20 bases between the two germline ends. Germline V gene lookup returns CDR1 ENHRY and CDR2 SYGVKD. This CDR3 region has 12 residues. CDR3 sequence (DNA): TGTGCCACCAACGGGGGGGGTCAAGGTTACACCTTC. Its translation is CATNGGGQGYTF.

The chain employs TRBV7-2 and TRBJ2-5, with 13 bases fitting TRBD2. This CDR3 region has 13 residues. Germline V CDR1 and CDR2: SGHTA, FQGNSA. V lost 8 bases and J lost 5; bases outside the gene matches: 2. CDR3 in amino acids: CASAGLAGETQYF. The CDR3 coding sequence is TGTGCCAGCGCGGGACTAGCGGGGGAGACCCAGTACTTC.

V and J are TRBV29-1 and TRBJ1-1; D not certain. Germline V CDR1 and CDR2: SQVTM, ANQGSEA. Trimming left V 5 bases short and J 2 bases short, with 6 bases between. The CDR3 loop spans 11 amino acids. The DNA of the CDR3 is TGCAGCGTTTTAACTAACACTGAAGCTTTCTTT. Protein sequence: CSVLTNTEAFF.

In DNA form, the CDR3 reads TGTGCCAGCAGCACCACTCGTGCGGGGCGAGGGAACACTGAAGCTTTCTTT. Translating it yields CASSTTRAGRGNTEAFF. The chain uses TRBV7-9 and TRBJ1-1, with D perhaps TRBD1 (5 bases). V lost 5 bases and J lost 1, with 20 bases in between. This CDR3 is 17 amino acids long. The germline CDR1 and CDR2 sequences are SEHNR and FQNEAQ (reference sequence).

V is TRBV29-1 and J is TRBJ1-4; the match to TRBD1 covers 8 bases. CDR3 length: 14 residues. J gave up 4 bases and V 6 bases, and 7 bases lay outside the gene matches. Germline assignment: CDR1 SQVTM and CDR2 ANQGSEA. Here the CDR3 reads CSVTLDRDNEKLFF. The CDR3, as DNA: TGCAGCGTCACCCTGGACAGGGATAATGAAAAACTGTTTTTT.

This chain joins TRBV9 and TRBJ2-1; 9 bases line up with TRBD1. V gave up 0 bases and J gave up 2 bases; unmatched junction bases: 3. CDR3 length equals 16 residues. From germline, CDR1 is SGDLS and CDR2 YYNGEE. CDR3 protein: CASSVAGTGTYNEQFF. The DNA for the CDR3 is TGTGCCAGCAGCGTAGCGGGGACAGGGACCTACAATGAGCAGTTCTTC.

The genes are TRBV19 and TRBJ2-7, with 7 bases lining up with TRBD1. The CDR3 contains 16 residues. The germline V gene encodes CDR1 LNHDA and CDR2 SQIVND (reference sequence). The V and J ends lost 1 base and 3 bases, in that order; junction bases with no gene match: 9. CDR3 DNA: TGTGCCAGTAGTATAGCCCGGGACAGTCGCTTCTACGAGCAGTACTTC. The encoded protein is CASSIARDSRFYEQYF.

The rearrangement joins TRBV7-2 to TRBJ2-7; TRBD1 matches at 9 bases. CDR1 and CDR2 from the germline V gene are SGHTA and FQGNSA. The CDR3 spans 15 residues. The V and J ends lost 1 base and 3 bases, in that order; junction bases with no gene match: 4. This chain's CDR3 is CASSLGGQGLYEQYF. For the CDR3, the DNA is TGTGCCAGCAGCTTAGGGGGACAGGGTCTCTACGAGCAGTACTTC.

V and J are TRBV4-1 and TRBJ2-2; 9 bases are a match to TRBD1. The CDR3 runs 18 residues. Germline V gives CDR1 MGHRA, CDR2 YSYEKL. With V trimmed by 4 bases and J by 1 base, 10 bases remained unmatched. In DNA form, the CDR3 reads TGCGCCAGCAGCCTATATATCCCGGGACAGGGGAACACCGGGGAGCTGTTTTTT. This gives the protein CASSLYIPGQGNTGELFF.

This sequence joins TRBV7-9 and TRBJ2-2; possible D gene TRBD2, 7 bases. The germline V gene has CDR1 SEHNR and CDR2 FQNEAQ (reference sequence). V was pared by 6 bases and J by 6 bases, with 17 bases between. CDR3 length: 15 amino acids. The CDR3 loop reads CASSPGRGAAGELFF. The DNA for the CDR3 is TGTGCCAGCAGTCCGGGACGGGGGGCGGCCGGGGAGCTGTTTTTT.

The chain couples TRBV14 to TRBJ2-2, with TRBD2 identical over 13 bases. The V gene end was trimmed by 3 bases and the J gene end by 7 bases; junction bases not matched to a gene: 17. CDR3 length: 20 residues. Germline V gene lookup returns CDR1 SGHDN and CDR2 FVKESK. DNA for the CDR3: TGTGCCAGCAGCCACCCTCGGGATCAGGGACTAGCGGGGATCGGCGGGGAGCTGTTTTTT. This encodes CASSHPRDQGLAGIGGELFF.

The chain joins TRBV27 to TRBJ1-2, with 9 bases matching TRBD1. The CDR3 runs 18 residues. From germline, CDR1 is MNHEY and CDR2 SMNVEV (reference sequence). Trimming took 4 bases from V and 4 from J; bases not matched to a gene: 16. The CDR3 DNA reads as TGTGCCAGCAGTTCGTTGAGGGATGGGACAGGGAAAATCTATGGCTACACCTTC. The encoded protein is CASSSLRDGTGKIYGYTF.

With respect to this clone: Other DNA sequences within the sample encode an identical CDR3. This chain links TRBV7-2 with TRBJ2-3; 12 bases fit TRBD2. Germline V gives CDR1 SGHTA, CDR2 FQGNSA. The ends lost 1 base at V and 6 bases at J; junction bases unmatched: 2. The CDR3 is 15 amino acids. The DNA of the CDR3 is TGTGCCAGCAGCTTAGGGACTAGCGGGGTCGATACGCAGTATTTT. It translates to CASSLGTSGVDTQYF.

This clone showed up just once. This sequence joins TRBV12-5 and TRBJ1-1, with a tentative D call TRBD1 (6 bases). V was shortened by 6 bases and J by 9 bases, with 14 bases between the two germline ends. The CDR3 covers 12 residues. Germline assignment: CDR1 LGHNT and CDR2 FRNRAP. The CDR3 sequence: CASGPGQFKAFF. In DNA form, the CDR3 reads TGTGCTAGTGGCCCTGGACAGTTTAAAGCTTTCTTT.

The gene calls are TRBV11-2 and TRBJ2-7; 7 bases are shared with TRBD1. This CDR3 spans 13 amino acids. Losses at the gene ends were 5 bases for V and 2 bases for J; bases not matched to a gene: 3. The germline V gene encodes CDR1 SGHAT and CDR2 FQNNGV. In nucleotides, the CDR3 is TGTGCCAGCAGCCGGGACAGTACCTACGAGCAGTACTTC. Protein sequence: CASSRDSTYEQYF.

This clone was picked up one time. V is TRBV29-1 and J is TRBJ2-7; 7 bases map to TRBD1. The germline V gene has CDR1 SQVTM and CDR2 ANQGSEA. V trimming: 6 bases; J trimming: 4 bases; junction bases outside the gene matches: 9. The CDR3 has 13 residues. The chain's CDR3 is CSVAGTVVYEQYF. The CDR3 bases are TGCAGCGTCGCCGGGACAGTAGTATACGAGCAGTACTTC.

This CDR3 is CASSLGLGGDEQYF. CDR3 coding DNA: TGTGCCAGCAGCTTAGGCCTTGGAGGGGACGAGCAGTACTTC. This chain uses TRBV13 with TRBJ2-7, with D perhaps matching TRBD2 (6 bases). CDR1 and CDR2 (germline): PRHDT, FYEKMQ (reference sequence). V shed 0 bases and J shed 5 bases, with 11 bases lying between them. This CDR3 contains 14 residues.

The rearrangement uses TRBV7-9 and TRBJ1-2, with D perhaps matching TRBD1 (6 bases). Trimming left V 8 bases short and J 4 bases short, with 17 bases between. The germline V gene encodes CDR1 SEHNR and CDR2 FQNEAQ (reference sequence). The length of the CDR3 is 14 residues. CDR3 bases: TGTGCCAGCGGCCGCGTGGGGGCCGGCTATGGCTACACCTTC. Translated, it gives CASGRVGAGYGYTF.

The chain has TRBV6-4 and TRBJ2-5, with TRBD2 identical over 8 bases. The ends lost 8 bases at V and 1 base at J; junction bases unmatched: 6. Germline V lookup: CDR1 MRHNA, CDR2 SNTAGT. The CDR3 contains 14 residues. CDR3 amino acids: CASLAGGGQETQYF. The DNA for the CDR3 is TGTGCCAGCTTAGCCGGGGGGGGCCAAGAGACCCAGTACTTC.

V gene TRBV10-3 combines with J gene TRBJ2-1, with TRBD1 as a possible D gene (7 bases). Germline V gene data show CDR1 as ENHRY and CDR2 as SYGVKD. The CDR3 is 15 amino acids. With 2 bases removed from V and 8 bases from J, the gap between germline ends came to 16 bases. DNA for the CDR3: TGTGCCATCAGTGAGGTTTATGACAGGGAGGATGAGCAGTTCTTC. The encoded protein is CAISEVYDREDEQFF.

The CDR3 DNA follows: TGTGCCAGCAGGGGTTTGTCGGGCCACGGGGTAGATACGCAGTATTTT. This sequence encodes CASRGLSGHGVDTQYF. The chain recombines TRBV2 with TRBJ2-3, with a possible D match to TRBD2 (5 bases). The CDR3 covers 16 residues. Trimming cost V 6 bases and J 5 bases, with 21 bases left between them. The germline gives CDR1 SNHLY, CDR2 FYNNEI.

The V call is TRBV19, the J call TRBJ2-1, with 9 bases fitting TRBD2. V lost 3 bases to trimming and J lost 2 bases; unmatched junction nucleotides: 2. Germline CDR1 is LNHDA and CDR2 is SQIVND (reference sequence). The CDR3 runs to 15 residues. The DNA for the CDR3 is TGTGCCAGTAGTATCGCGGGGGGGCCCTACAATGAGCAGTTCTTC. Protein: CASSIAGGPYNEQFF.

The chain has TRBV11-2 and TRBJ2-1; no clear D. Looked up from germline, CDR1 is SGHAT and CDR2 is FQNNGV. V gave up 3 bases and J gave up 3 bases, with 9 bases separating them. The CDR3 contains 14 residues. CDR3 sequence: CASSLALDYNEQFF. The CDR3 DNA follows: TGTGCCAGCAGCTTGGCCCTTGACTACAATGAGCAGTTCTTC.

This clone is a singleton in its sample. This chain joins TRBV19 and TRBJ1-2; D uncertain. Germline CDR1 and CDR2: LNHDA and SQIVND (reference sequence). The CDR3 covers 12 residues. V lost 5 bases and J 5 bases, leaving 9 bases between the germline ends. The CDR3 sequence: CASSEAGYGYTF. The CDR3 bases are TGTGCCAGTAGTGAGGCTGGATATGGCTACACCTTC.

The CDR3 reads CASSRRESDTQYF. The CDR3 nucleotides read TGTGCCAGCAGCCGGAGAGAATCAGATACGCAGTATTTT. This sequence joins TRBV5-5 and TRBJ2-3; no clear D. Germline V gene sequence: CDR1 SGHKS, CDR2 YYEKEE (reference sequence). CDR3 length equals 13 residues. The V end lost 4 bases, the J end lost 4 bases, and 10 bases lay between the germline ends.

CDR3 sequence: CASKAGSVYGYTF. In DNA, the CDR3 is TGTGCCAGCAAAGCAGGCTCCGTCTATGGCTACACCTTC. The chain carries TRBV6-6 and TRBJ1-2; D unclear. The CDR3 spans 13 residues. CDR1 and CDR2 from the germline V gene are MNHNY and SVGAGI (reference sequence). The V gene lost 7 bases and the J gene lost 4 bases, with 13 bases spanning the gap.